Below, 8 T cell receptor beta chains from the same sample are listed, as sequenced in a study of blood T cell repertoires in COVID-19. Measured with immunoSEQ multiplex PCR; TCRdb has only the in-frame clones, and not every one. The sample records about 250,000 clones, approximately 78% being singletons. Specimen: PBMCs or T cells enriched from blood (not recorded which). These TCRs come from a man aged 35 to 55 who had been exposed to COVID-19.

Points on this clone: The sample carries other DNA sequences with the same CDR3. The J gene is TRBJ2-7, the V gene TRBV14, with no clear D. V dropped 1 base and J dropped 3 bases, with 7 bases sitting between them. Per germline, CDR1 SGHDN and CDR2 FVKESK. The CDR3 consists of 13 residues. The CDR3 region is CASSQVRSYEQYF. CDR3 DNA sequence: TGTGCCAGCAGCCAAGTTCGCAGCTACGAGCAGTACTTC.

This chain links TRBV19 with TRBJ2-1; the match to TRBD2 covers 7 bases. The CDR3 has 14 amino acids. Trimming at V came to 3 bases and at J to 8 bases, leaving 7 bases not matched to a gene. CDR1 and CDR2 from the germline V gene are LNHDA and SQIVND (reference sequence). CDR3 in DNA: TGTGCCAGTAGTATCGGGGGAGGGATCGATGAGCAGTTCTTC. Its protein product is CASSIGGGIDEQFF. The whole variable domain, remainder taken from reference TRBV19 and TRBJ2-1, is DGGITQSPKYLFRKEGQNVTLSCEQNLNHDAMYWYRQDPGQGLRLIYYSQIVNDFQKGDIAEGYSVSREKKESFPLTVTSAQKNPTAFYLCASSIGGGIDEQFFGPGTRLTVL.

In its sample, this clone was seen once. The chain recombines TRBV7-3 with TRBJ2-1, with 8 bases identical to TRBD2. The germline CDR1 and CDR2 sequences are SGHTA and FQGTGA. This CDR3 contains 13 residues. J gave up 14 bases and V 6 bases, and 12 bases lay outside the gene matches. The CDR3 DNA sequence: TGTGCCAGCAGTTTCATAGCGGGACGGGAGAAGTTCTTC. Translating it yields CASSFIAGREKFF.

This sequence joins TRBV11-2 and TRBJ2-5, with TRBD1 matching over 8 bases. Germline trimming cut 1 base from V and 4 bases from J; bases unmatched to any gene: 5. The germline CDR1 and CDR2 sequences are SGHAT and FQNNGV. The CDR3 consists of 15 residues. The CDR3: CASSLAVQGVETQYF. CDR3 in DNA: TGTGCCAGCAGCTTAGCGGTACAGGGGGTAGAGACCCAGTACTTC.

This chain uses TRBV28 with TRBJ1-5, with 9 positions matching TRBD1. V lost 8 bases to trimming and J lost 7 bases; unmatched junction nucleotides: 9. The CDR3 loop spans 14 amino acids. The germline V gene has CDR1 MDHEN and CDR2 SYDVKM. CDR3 sequence reads: CASEEQGAGQPQHF. The CDR3 coding sequence is TGTGCCAGCGAGGAACAGGGGGCGGGGCAGCCCCAGCATTTT.

The chain couples TRBV20-1 to TRBJ2-2; 11 bases are shared with TRBD1. The J segment lost 5 bases and the V segment lost 5 bases, leaving 7 bases of the junction unmatched. There are 15 residues in the CDR3. Germline assignment: CDR1 DFQATT and CDR2 SNEGSKA (reference sequence). In nucleotides, the CDR3 is TGCAGTGCTCGTGGACAGGGGGCTTGGACCGGGGAGCTGTTTTTT. Protein sequence: CSARGQGAWTGELFF.

V usage is TRBV6-5 and J usage is TRBJ2-7, with TRBD1 identical over 8 bases. The V and J ends lost 6 bases and 4 bases, in that order; junction bases with no gene match: 8. The CDR3 contains 14 residues. Germline V gene lookup returns CDR1 MNHEY and CDR2 SVGAGI. CDR3 sequence: CASRSGTGLYEQYF. The CDR3 DNA reads TGTGCCAGCAGGTCCGGGACAGGTCTTTACGAGCAGTACTTC.

The chain has TRBV12-3 or TRBV12-4 and TRBJ2-7; D is perhaps TRBD2 (5 bases). Trimming took 7 bases from V and 2 from J, leaving 9 bases between them. The CDR3 contains 12 residues. CDR3 sequence (DNA): TGTGCCAGCACGAGCGGTGCCTACGAGCAGTACTTC. It yields the protein CASTSGAYEQYF.